Below are 19 T cell receptor beta chains sequenced from a single sample in a study of blood T cell repertoires in COVID-19. Here immunoSEQ multiplex PCR was the method, and the copy in TCRdb shows in-frame clones only, minus some. The sample lists about 80,000 clones; around 77% were seen once. Input material: peripheral blood. The receptors here all came from a man between 70 and 80 years old with active or convalescent COVID-19.

This rearrangement joins TRBV18 to TRBJ2-3; 8 nucleotides line up with TRBD2. Germline values: CDR1 KGHSH, CDR2 LQKENI. The CDR3 is 17 amino acids. V lost 6 bases and J lost 4; bases outside the gene matches: 15. The CDR3 region is CASSNSGANRGADTQYF. The CDR3 DNA reads TGTGCCAGCTCGAATAGCGGGGCCAACCGCGGGGCAGATACGCAGTATTTT. Variable domain in full (rest from reference TRBV18 and TRBJ2-3): NAGVMQNPRHLVRRRGQEARLRCSPMKGHSHVYWYRQLPEEGLKFMVYLQKENIIDESGMPKERFSAEFPKEGPSILRIQQVVRGDSAAYFCASSNSGANRGADTQYFGPGTRLTVL.

This clone was detected once. The V call is TRBV30, the J call TRBJ2-3; TRBD1 might be the D (7 bases). Germline assignment: CDR1 GTSNPN and CDR2 SVGIG (reference sequence). V lost 3 bases, J lost 4 bases, and 11 bases lay in between. This CDR3 has 13 amino acids. In nucleotides, the CDR3 is TGTGCCTGGAGAGGAGGGACAGCAGATACGCAGTATTTT. Its translation is CAWRGGTADTQYF. The whole variable domain, remainder taken from reference TRBV30 and TRBJ2-3, is SQTIHQWPATLVQPVGSPLSLECTVEGTSNPNLYWYRQAAGRGLQLLFYSVGIGQISSEVPQNLSASRPQDRQFILSSKKLLLSDSGFYLCAWRGGTADTQYFGPGTRLTVL.

This rearrangement joins TRBV28 to TRBJ1-4, with TRBD1 as a possible D gene (5 bases). Per the germline V gene, CDR1 is MDHEN and CDR2 is SYDVKM. V was pared by 6 bases and J by 8 bases, with 10 bases between. This CDR3 is 12 amino acids long. In DNA, the CDR3 is TGTGCCAGCAGCATGGGGGGAGAAAAACTGTTTTTT. Encoded protein: CASSMGGEKLFF. The full variable domain, rest sourced from reference TRBV28 and TRBJ1-4, is DVKVTQSSRYLVKRTGEKVFLECVQDMDHENMFWYRQDPGLGLRLIYFSYDVKMKEKGDIPEGYSVSREKKERFSLILESASTNQTSMYLCASSMGGEKLFFGSGTQLSVL.

This chain connects TRBV30 to TRBJ2-3; tentatively, D is TRBD1 (5 bases). CDR1 GTSNPN and CDR2 SVGIG come from the germline V gene (reference sequence). The CDR3 extends over 12 amino acids. V was cut by 7 bases and J by 2 bases, with 10 bases left in between. The CDR3: CASGPTTDTQYF. The CDR3 nucleotides are TGTGCCTCAGGGCCCACCACAGATACGCAGTATTTT. The variable domain in full, with the rest retrieved from reference TRBV30 and TRBJ2-3, is SQTIHQWPATLVQPVGSPLSLECTVEGTSNPNLYWYRQAAGRGLQLLFYSVGIGQISSEVPQNLSASRPQDRQFILSSKKLLLSDSGFYLCASGPTTDTQYFGPGTRLTVL.

This clone was seen more than once but under ten times. V and J are TRBV7-9 and TRBJ2-2; 7 bases line up with TRBD1. Germline V gives CDR1 SEHNR, CDR2 FQNEAQ (reference sequence). There are 14 residues in the CDR3. The ends lost 6 bases at V and 6 bases at J; junction bases unmatched: 7. CDR3 sequence (DNA): TGTGCCAGCAGTTCCACAGGGGTGCCCGGGGAGCTGTTTTTT. It yields the protein CASSSTGVPGELFF.

This clone was seen only a few times. The J gene is TRBJ2-3, the V gene TRBV2; a possible D gene is TRBD2 (7 bases). The V end was cut by 1 base, the J end by 3 bases, with 14 bases between. CDR1 is SNHLY, CDR2 FYNNEI, per germline. This CDR3 comprises 16 residues. This CDR3 is CASSEGRGALTDTQYF. The CDR3 nucleotides read TGTGCCAGCAGTGAAGGTCGGGGGGCCTTGACAGATACGCAGTATTTT.

V gene TRBV4-1 combines with J gene TRBJ2-5, with D tentatively TRBD2 (6 bases). The CDR3 runs 14 residues. Germline values: CDR1 MGHRA, CDR2 YSYEKL. V was clipped by 1 base and J by 6 bases, with 12 bases between them. Written as DNA, the CDR3 is TGCGCCAGCAGCCAAGGGGACTTGGGGAAGACCCAGTACTTC. Translating gives CASSQGDLGKTQYF.

The gene calls are TRBV7-2 and TRBJ2-2; D gene ambiguous. CDR1 is SGHTA, CDR2 FQGNSA, per germline. This CDR3 comprises 13 residues. Trimming took 4 bases from V and 0 from J, leaving 3 bases between them. The CDR3 DNA reads TGTGCCAGCAGCTCTTCGAACACCGGGGAGCTGTTTTTT. This translates into CASSSSNTGELFF.

V and J are TRBV2 and TRBJ1-2; D call uncertain. Germline lookup yields CDR1 SNHLY and CDR2 FYNNEI. This CDR3 is 12 amino acids long. V lost 7 bases and J 5 bases, leaving 11 bases between the germline ends. CDR3 sequence (DNA): TGTGCCAGCACACAGCACCTATATGGCTACACCTTC. Translated, it gives CASTQHLYGYTF.

The V call is TRBV10-3, the J call TRBJ1-5; 7 bases map to TRBD1. CDR3 length: 16 residues. Germline values: CDR1 ENHRY, CDR2 SYGVKD. The trim removed 6 bases at V and 6 bases at J, leaving 14 bases unmatched. For the CDR3, the DNA is TGTGCCATCAGCGATGACAGGGTGGGTGTGAGTCAGCCCCAGCATTTT. It is translated as CAISDDRVGVSQPQHF.

This chain links TRBV6-5 with TRBJ1-2; D is possibly TRBD1 (5 bases). This CDR3 contains 11 residues. CDR1 MNHEY and CDR2 SVGAGI come from the germline V gene. V was pared by 6 bases and J by 7 bases, with 9 bases between. In nucleotides, the CDR3 is TGTGCCAGCAGCCCCGGGGGTGGCTACACCTTC. Translating gives CASSPGGGYTF.

This clone was found many times. This rearrangement joins TRBV2 to TRBJ1-6, with a possible D match to TRBD1 (5 bases). The CDR3 is 15 residues long. Between the trimmed V and J ends, which lost 0 bases and 12 bases, there was a span of 15 bases. The germline V gene has CDR1 SNHLY and CDR2 FYNNEI. This CDR3 reads CASSEAFSGSLPLHF. CDR3 bases: TGTGCCAGCAGTGAAGCGTTTTCAGGGTCATTACCCCTCCACTTT.

The genes are TRBV11-3 and TRBJ2-3; a weak D match, TRBD2 (5 bases). CDR3 size: 11 residues. V was shortened by 5 bases and J by 9 bases, with 9 bases between the two germline ends. Germline values: CDR1 SGHNT, CDR2 YENEEA. The DNA for the CDR3 is TGTGCCAGCAGCCGGACTTCAACGCAGTATTTT. Amino acid sequence: CASSRTSTQYF.

The CDR3: CASSFETGFSGNTIYF. CDR3 coding DNA: TGTGCCAGTAGTTTCGAAACAGGTTTTTCTGGAAACACCATATATTTT. The J gene is TRBJ1-3, the V gene TRBV19, with D perhaps matching TRBD1 (5 bases). Germline values: CDR1 LNHDA, CDR2 SQIVND (reference sequence). Trimming stripped 5 bases from V and 1 base from J, with 15 bases between. This CDR3 region has 16 residues.

This clone is medium-sized by share. The chain combines TRBV19 with TRBJ2-1, with 9 nucleotides matching TRBD2. After removal of 3 bases from V and 5 bases from J, the junction contained 2 bases not matched to a gene. In germline, CDR1 is LNHDA, CDR2 SQIVND (reference sequence). The CDR3 has 14 amino acids. The CDR3 nucleotides are TGTGCCAGTAGTATGCTAGCGGGGAACAATGAGCAGTTCTTC. This codes for CASSMLAGNNEQFF.

The chain employs TRBV19 and TRBJ1-4, with D possibly TRBD1 on 5 matching bases. The CDR3 length is 16 residues. CDR1 is LNHDA and CDR2 is SQIVND in the germline V gene (reference sequence). Deletions cut 5 bases from V and 3 bases from J, with 16 bases between. The CDR3 sequence: CASSLPQGSANEKLFF. CDR3 coding DNA: TGTGCCAGTAGTCTACCCCAGGGTTCGGCTAATGAAAAACTGTTTTTT.

The rearrangement uses TRBV19 and TRBJ2-3; 8 nucleotides line up with TRBD1. Germline assignment: CDR1 LNHDA and CDR2 SQIVND (reference sequence). V lost 3 bases, J lost 1 base, and 0 bases stayed unmatched. This CDR3 has 14 amino acids. CDR3 sequence: CASSMGQGTDTQYF. The CDR3, as DNA: TGTGCCAGTAGTATGGGACAGGGCACAGATACGCAGTATTTT.

The chain combines TRBV4-1 with TRBJ2-7; weak D call: TRBD2 (6 bases). V gave up 3 bases and J gave up 5 bases, with 20 bases separating them. This CDR3 has 16 amino acids. Germline V gene sequence: CDR1 MGHRA, CDR2 YSYEKL. DNA of the CDR3: TGCGCCAGCAGCCAGGGCCGCGGGACGGGGGTGGACGAGCAGTACTTC. Amino acid sequence: CASSQGRGTGVDEQYF.

CDR3 DNA sequence: TGTGCCAGCAGCCCGACAGGGATCGAAGGTTACGAGCAGTACTTC. This codes for CASSPTGIEGYEQYF. The chain couples TRBV7-2 to TRBJ2-7; the match to TRBD1 covers 7 bases. Germline CDR1 is SGHTA and CDR2 is FQGNSA. The CDR3 extends over 15 amino acids. The J segment lost 4 bases and the V segment lost 5 bases, leaving 11 bases of the junction unmatched.